The 20 T cell receptor beta chains below all came from one sample that was sequenced in a study of cytomegalovirus exposure and HLA in healthy donors. Researchers ran the PCR with 60 Vbeta and 13 Jbeta primers. Here immunoSEQ multiplex PCR was the method, and the copy in TCRdb shows in-frame clones only, minus some. The table records about 120,000 clones, about 72% of them present only once. Sequencing input: PBMCs. The receptors shown here come from a man aged 50 to 60 in good health and CMV-seropositive.

The chain links TRBV5-1 to TRBJ1-1; 9 nucleotides line up with TRBD1. Germline V gene sequence: CDR1 SGHRS, CDR2 YFSETQ. The CDR3 is made up of 13 amino acids. With V trimmed by 5 bases and J by 3 bases, 2 bases remained unmatched. CDR3 nucleotides: TGCGCCAGCAGTGGGACAGGGTACACTGAAGCTTTCTTT. This codes for CASSGTGYTEAFF. Using reference TRBV5-1 and TRBJ1-1 for the parts outside the CDR3, the full variable domain is KAGVTQTPRYLIKTRGQQVTLSCSPISGHRSVSWYQQTPGQGLQFLFEYFSETQRNKGNFPGRFSGRQFSNSRSEMNVSTLELGDSALYLCASSGTGYTEAFFGQGTRLTVV.

J is TRBJ1-5 and V is TRBV6-6; D is possibly TRBD1 (5 bases). The V gene lost 7 bases and the J gene lost 6 bases, with 16 bases spanning the gap. This CDR3 has 14 amino acids. Germline CDR1 MNHNY, CDR2 SVGAGI (reference sequence). The CDR3 reads CASTPDTEGQPQHF. The CDR3 region has the DNA TGTGCCAGCACCCCGGACACGGAGGGTCAGCCCCAGCATTTT.

The CDR3 region is CSVEAWDRYSYEQYF. DNA for the CDR3: TGCAGCGTTGAAGCTTGGGACAGGTACTCCTACGAGCAGTACTTC. This chain connects TRBV29-1 to TRBJ2-7; 8 nucleotides line up with TRBD1. The CDR3 consists of 15 residues. The V segment lost 1 base and the J segment 0 bases; nucleotides outside the gene matches: 5. From germline, CDR1 is SQVTM and CDR2 ANQGSEA.

This clone was counted only a few times. At one of its ends the junction is not consistent with the germline gene, which may arise from a read error. This sequence joins TRBV18 and TRBJ1-1, with D perhaps matching TRBD1 (5 bases). CDR1 and CDR2 from the germline V gene are KGHSH and LQKENI. CDR3 size: 14 residues. CDR3 amino acids: CASSPLDRNTEAFF. In nucleotides, the CDR3 is TGTGCCAGTTCACCCCTCGACAGGAACACTGAAGCTTTCTTT.

The V call is TRBV10-3, the J call TRBJ2-1; 9 bases match TRBD1. Losses at the gene ends were 6 bases for V and 5 bases for J; bases not matched to a gene: 5. There are 14 residues in the CDR3. The germline CDR1 and CDR2 sequences are ENHRY and SYGVKD. Here the CDR3 reads CAISRDRDNNEQFF. The CDR3 nucleotides are TGTGCCATCAGCCGGGACAGGGACAACAATGAGCAGTTCTTC.

CDR3 nucleotide sequence: TGTGCTAGTGGTTTCGGGACAGGGTATCAGCCCCAGCATTTT. This sequence encodes CASGFGTGYQPQHF. The gene calls are TRBV12-5 and TRBJ1-5, with 9 bases that match TRBD1. The germline V gene encodes CDR1 LGHNT and CDR2 FRNRAP. The V gene end was trimmed by 3 bases and the J gene end by 5 bases; junction bases not matched to a gene: 2. The CDR3 is made up of 14 amino acids. The whole variable domain, remainder taken from reference TRBV12-5 and TRBJ1-5, is DARVTQTPRHKVTEMGQEVTMRCQPILGHNTVFWYRQTMMQGLELLAYFRNRAPLDDSGMPKDRFSAEMPDATLATLKIQPSEPRDSAVYFCASGFGTGYQPQHFGDGTRLSIL.

The V and J genes are TRBV9 and TRBJ2-1; TRBD2 is a possible D gene (5 bases). Trimming removed 4 bases at V and 3 bases at J, with 14 bases between. The CDR3 is made up of 15 amino acids. Germline CDR1 is SGDLS and CDR2 is YYNGEE. DNA of the CDR3: TGTGCCAGCAGCCGCGGTCTAGCAGACTACAATGAGCAGTTCTTC. Its translation: CASSRGLADYNEQFF.

The CDR3 loop reads CASSAGTVPTNYGYTF. The CDR3 bases are TGTGCCAGCAGCGCCGGGACAGTTCCTACCAACTATGGCTACACCTTC. The chain recombines TRBV9 with TRBJ1-2; TRBD1 aligns across 7 bases. Looked up from germline, CDR1 is SGDLS and CDR2 is YYNGEE. The CDR3 is 16 residues long. V shed 3 bases, J shed 2 bases, and the junction held 10 bases outside the gene matches.

This clone occurred a few times. V and J are TRBV5-8 and TRBJ2-2; a possible D gene is TRBD2 (7 bases). This CDR3 has 18 residues. V lost 6 bases to trimming and J lost 5 bases, with 26 bases between them. Germline lookup yields CDR1 SGHTS and CDR2 YDEGEE. The CDR3 region is CASTFFLLGGRRTGELFF. The DNA for the CDR3 is TGTGCCAGCACCTTTTTCCTCCTCGGGGGGCGAAGGACCGGGGAGCTGTTTTTT.

The rearrangement joins TRBV4-3 to TRBJ2-1; TRBD2 aligns across 9 bases. Looked up from germline, CDR1 is LGHNA and CDR2 is YSLEER. The CDR3 is made up of 18 amino acids. Germline trimming cut 0 bases from V and 3 bases from J; bases unmatched to any gene: 9. CDR3 bases: TGCGCCAGCAGCCAAGATCACGCTAGCGGGGATCGCTACAATGAGCAGTTCTTC. This encodes CASSQDHASGDRYNEQFF.

The rearrangement links TRBV27 to TRBJ2-7; 9 bases match TRBD2. Germline CDR1 reads MNHEY; CDR2 reads SMNVEV (reference sequence). V trimming: 1 base; J trimming: 7 bases; junction bases outside the gene matches: 8. This CDR3 spans 15 amino acids. CDR3 DNA sequence: TGTGCCAGCAGTTTATACAGCGGGGGGCTTTTGGAGCAGTACTTC. It codes for CASSLYSGGLLEQYF.

The V call is TRBV11-2, the J call TRBJ2-4; 9 bases are shared with TRBD1. The CDR3 is made up of 15 amino acids. Germline CDR1 is SGHAT and CDR2 is FQNNGV. The V and J ends lost 2 bases and 4 bases, in that order; junction bases with no gene match: 3. CDR3 loop: CASSLSGQGKNIQYF. The CDR3, as DNA: TGTGCCAGCAGCTTAAGTGGACAGGGGAAAAACATTCAGTACTTC.

The chain has TRBV5-6 and TRBJ1-1, with 8 bases fitting TRBD1. Unmatched junction bases numbered 9, after V lost 4 bases and J lost 10 bases. The CDR3 consists of 13 residues. In germline, CDR1 is SGHDT, CDR2 YYEEEE. The DNA of the CDR3 is TGTGCCAGCAGCCGACCAGGGGGCGGGCTAGCTTTCTTT. Encoded protein: CASSRPGGGLAFF.

This chain's CDR3 is CASREGDRANTGELFF. The CDR3 DNA is TGTGCCAGCAGGGAGGGGGACAGAGCAAACACCGGGGAGCTGTTTTTT. This rearrangement joins TRBV28 to TRBJ2-2, with D possibly being TRBD1 (7 bases). The CDR3 is 16 amino acids. The V gene lost 6 bases and the J gene lost 2 bases, with 16 bases spanning the gap. The germline CDR1 and CDR2 sequences are MDHEN and SYDVKM.

The CDR3 region has the DNA TGCGCCAGCAGCTCCCAGACTGGACAGGAGGCTCTTTATGGCTACACCTTC. Its translation: CASSSQTGQEALYGYTF. V is TRBV5-1 and J is TRBJ1-2; TRBD1 matches at 7 bases. Germline-derived CDR1 and CDR2 are SGHRS and YFSETQ. V dropped 3 bases and J dropped 5; count of bases not matched to a gene: 16. CDR3 length equals 17 residues. Based on the CDR3 plus reference TRBV5-1 and TRBJ1-2, the full variable domain is KAGVTQTPRYLIKTRGQQVTLSCSPISGHRSVSWYQQTPGQGLQFLFEYFSETQRNKGNFPGRFSGRQFSNSRSEMNVSTLELGDSALYLCASSSQTGQEALYGYTFGSGTRLTVV.

This clone showed up just a few times. The J gene is TRBJ1-1, the V gene TRBV25-1; tentatively, D is TRBD1 (6 bases). V was clipped by 2 bases and J by 2 bases, with 9 bases between them. The germline V gene has CDR1 MGHDK and CDR2 SYGVNS. There are 14 residues in the CDR3. The CDR3 sequence: CASSEMTGNTEAFF. DNA for the CDR3: TGTGCCAGCAGTGAAATGACAGGTAACACTGAAGCTTTCTTT.

J is TRBJ2-7 and V is TRBV27; D uncertain. The CDR3 runs 12 residues. Trimming left V 1 base short and J 7 bases short, with 8 bases between. Germline lookup yields CDR1 MNHEY and CDR2 SMNVEV (reference sequence). The CDR3 DNA follows: TGTGCCAGCAGTTTATTCCCCGGGGAGCAGTACTTC. Amino acid sequence: CASSLFPGEQYF.

A single count supports this clone. The chain links TRBV7-9 to TRBJ1-1; 9 bases are a match to TRBD1. V shed 7 bases, J shed 7 bases, and the junction held 7 bases outside the gene matches. Germline V CDR1 and CDR2: SEHNR, FQNEAQ (reference sequence). The CDR3 loop spans 13 amino acids. The CDR3 coding sequence is TGTGCCAGCACCACACAGGGGGCGGTTGAAGCTTTCTTT. It codes for CASTTQGAVEAFF.

This clone was picked up a small number of times. The V gene is TRBV2, the J gene TRBJ2-4; possible D gene TRBD1, 7 bases. The CDR3 runs to 15 residues. The V and J ends lost 6 bases and 5 bases respectively, with 17 bases between them. Germline values: CDR1 SNHLY, CDR2 FYNNEI. The CDR3 sequence is CASSLAPQGENIQYF. The CDR3 DNA reads TGTGCCAGCAGCCTAGCGCCGCAGGGGGAAAACATTCAGTACTTC. Together with reference TRBV2 and TRBJ2-4, the CDR3 gives the full variable domain: EPEVTQTPSHQVTQMGQEVILRCVPISNHLYFYWYRQILGQKVEFLVSFYNNEISEKSEIFDDQFSVERPDGSNFTLKIRSTKLEDSAMYFCASSLAPQGENIQYFGAGTRLSVL.

The chain joins TRBV4-1 to TRBJ1-2; maybe TRBD1 (6 bases). The V end was cut by 4 bases, the J end by 1 base, with 13 bases between. Per the germline V gene, CDR1 is MGHRA and CDR2 is YSYEKL. The CDR3 is 15 residues long. CDR3 protein: CASSRTAELNYGYTF. DNA of the CDR3: TGCGCCAGCAGCCGGACAGCCGAACTTAACTATGGCTACACCTTC.